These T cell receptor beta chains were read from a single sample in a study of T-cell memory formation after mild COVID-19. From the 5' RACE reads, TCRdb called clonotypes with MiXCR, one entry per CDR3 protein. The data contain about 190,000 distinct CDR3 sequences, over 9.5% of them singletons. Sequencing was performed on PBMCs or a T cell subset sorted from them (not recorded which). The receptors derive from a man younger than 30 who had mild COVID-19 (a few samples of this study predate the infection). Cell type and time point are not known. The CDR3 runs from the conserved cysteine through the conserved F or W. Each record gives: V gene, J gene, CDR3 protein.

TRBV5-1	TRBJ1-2	CASSLGQVGGYTF
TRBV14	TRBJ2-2	CASSQAGTGNTGELFF
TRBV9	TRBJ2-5	CASSPTQSGYQETQYF
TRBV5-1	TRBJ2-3	CASSFGLVYRTDTQYF
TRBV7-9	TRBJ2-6	CASPWGASGANVLTF
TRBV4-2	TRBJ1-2	CASSHAPGQGAFGYTF
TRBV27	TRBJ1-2	CASSFTGEVYGYTF
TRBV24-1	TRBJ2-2	CATSGSAPGDTGELFF
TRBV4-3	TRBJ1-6	CASSQDWSRILSSPLHF
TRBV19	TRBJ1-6	CASRTGRDNSPLHF
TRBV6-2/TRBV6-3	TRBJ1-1	CASSYWQEWVF
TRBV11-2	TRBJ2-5	CASSLGRQIGTQYF
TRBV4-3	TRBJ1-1	CASSQEQGTEAFF
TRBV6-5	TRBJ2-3	CASSASSDTQYF
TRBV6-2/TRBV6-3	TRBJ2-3	CASRLSGVGTDTQYF
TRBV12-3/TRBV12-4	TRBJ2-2	CASRRGGSDTGELFF
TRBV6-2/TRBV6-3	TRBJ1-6	CASNFGPGTGSPLHF
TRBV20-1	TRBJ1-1	CSATGGNTEAFF
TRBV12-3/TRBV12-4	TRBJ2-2	CASSLWKGTGNTGELFF
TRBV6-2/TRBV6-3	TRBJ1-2	CASSSPGRQRGDGYTF
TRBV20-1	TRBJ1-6	CSARETGGYSPLHF
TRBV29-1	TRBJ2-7	CSVTGTGNYEQYF
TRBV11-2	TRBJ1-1	CASSFGQPNTEAFF
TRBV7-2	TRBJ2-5	CASSLAKGETQYF
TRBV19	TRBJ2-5	CASSILIGSGETQYF
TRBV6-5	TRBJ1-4	CASSYGDRDNEKLFF
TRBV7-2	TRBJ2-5	CASSLDTTQYF
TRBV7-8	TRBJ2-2	CASSLVGLSGTNTGELFF
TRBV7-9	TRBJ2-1	CASSPKLSSYNEQFF
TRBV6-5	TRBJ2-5	CASSYYGQGAGETQYF
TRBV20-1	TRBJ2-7	CSASWRPGTGGEEQYF
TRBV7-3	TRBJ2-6	CASSLVGSNTGANVLTF
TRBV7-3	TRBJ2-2	CASSSSREGELFF
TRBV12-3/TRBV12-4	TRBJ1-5	CASSAGRLGQPQHF
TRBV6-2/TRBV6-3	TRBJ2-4	CASSSIVYRDSQYF
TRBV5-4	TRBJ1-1	CASSLDPQFEAFF
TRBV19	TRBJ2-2	CASSIAESTGELFF
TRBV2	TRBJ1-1	CASSFTGTEAFF